This TCR beta chain was captured by sequencing in a study of T cells in women clearing cervical HPV infection. The study's findings and limits: Repertoire richness, not evenness, was significantly elevated in CIN3+ cases versus controls.

Trimming shortened V by 1 base and J by 2 bases, and 11 bases separated the two germline ends. There are 15 residues in the CDR3. The germline gives CDR1 SGHNT, CDR2 YENEEA. Worth noting for this clone: Its matching antigen is unknown. The read terminates 3 residues before the CDR3 end, so the remaining end is supplied by the germline J gene.

Here immunoSEQ multiplex PCR was the method, and the copy in TCRdb shows in-frame clones only, minus some. Its table records 35,000 to 45,000 clones. The sequenced sample was blood buffy coat. The rearrangement links TRBV11-3 to TRBJ2-5; a weak D match, TRBD2 (5 bases). The clonotype comes from a woman between 18 and 70 years old with a cervical HPV16 infection that either progressed to CIN3+ or cleared (not recorded which). CDR3 protein: CASSLGGGPQETQYF. The CDR3 DNA, read in part, is TGTGCCAGCAGCTTAGGTGGCGGGCCTCAAGAGACC.